The 20 T cell receptor beta chains reported below all come from one sample, sequenced in a study of blood T cell repertoires in COVID-19. The table came from immunoSEQ multiplex PCR; TCRdb's copy has only in-frame clones and leaves some out. This sample has over 130,000 clones, with around 83% found just once. The sample consisted of peripheral blood. Receptors originate from a woman aged 80 or older with acute or convalescent COVID-19.

The CDR3 DNA reads as TGTGCCAGTAGCCGATGGGGGGTTAGCGCCTACGAGCAGTACTTC. Translation gives CASSRWGVSAYEQYF. This chain uses TRBV19 with TRBJ2-7, with D tentatively TRBD2 (6 bases). The germline gives CDR1 LNHDA, CDR2 SQIVND (reference sequence). This CDR3 has 15 amino acids. Trimming removed 6 bases from V and 2 bases from J, with 17 bases in between.

This clone was recorded only once. V usage is TRBV12-3 or TRBV12-4 and J usage is TRBJ2-7, with D maybe TRBD2 (5 bases). V was clipped by 2 bases and J by 2 bases, with 7 bases between them. This CDR3 has 13 residues. CDR3 amino acids: CASSLTSTYEQYF. Here the CDR3 DNA reads TGTGCCAGCAGTTTAACTAGTACCTACGAGCAGTACTTC.

The genes are TRBV2 and TRBJ2-4, with 7 nucleotides matching TRBD1. The germline V gene has CDR1 SNHLY and CDR2 FYNNEI. With 6 bases clipped from V and 1 base from J, the junction kept 6 bases outside the gene matches. This CDR3 has 15 residues. The CDR3 here is CASSRDSGAKNIQYF. The CDR3 DNA follows: TGTGCCAGCAGCCGGGACAGTGGGGCCAAAAACATTCAGTACTTC.

The CDR3 coding sequence is TGTGCCAGCAGTGAAGGGGTAGGGGGGAGGGCTAACTATGGCTACACCTTC. Translation gives CASSEGVGGRANYGYTF. The chain carries TRBV6-1 and TRBJ1-2, with a weak D call TRBD1 (6 bases). V was clipped by 1 base and J by 0 bases, with 15 bases between them. Germline assignment: CDR1 MNHNS and CDR2 SASEGT. This CDR3 has 17 amino acids.

The CDR3 DNA reads TGTGCCAGCAGCTGGGGGCCTAGGGGCGAGTCGAACACTGAAGCTTTCTTT. Protein product: CASSWGPRGESNTEAFF. The chain couples TRBV7-9 to TRBJ1-1; D perhaps matches TRBD1 (6 bases). Trimming took 4 bases from V and 1 from J, leaving 19 bases between them. Germline V gives CDR1 SEHNR, CDR2 FQNEAQ (reference sequence). The CDR3 extends over 17 amino acids.

The V call is TRBV28, the J call TRBJ2-7; 7 nucleotides match TRBD2. Germline CDR1 is MDHEN and CDR2 is SYDVKM. This CDR3 is 14 amino acids long. Germline trimming cut 7 bases from V and 3 bases from J; bases unmatched to any gene: 9. The CDR3 spells CASTTVGEGYEQYF. The CDR3 region has the DNA TGTGCCAGCACCACGGTGGGGGAGGGCTACGAGCAGTACTTC.

The genes are TRBV9 and TRBJ2-1; perhaps TRBD2 as D (6 bases). CDR1 is SGDLS, CDR2 YYNGEE, per germline. V shed 0 bases and J shed 0 bases, with 13 bases lying between them. The CDR3 is made up of 17 amino acids. This CDR3 is CASSVVAGLSSYNEQFF. CDR3 DNA sequence: TGTGCCAGCAGCGTAGTGGCGGGGCTGAGCTCCTACAATGAGCAGTTCTTC. The full variable domain, in which reference TRBV9 and TRBJ2-1 provide the parts outside the CDR3, is DSGVTQTPKHLITATGQRVTLRCSPRSGDLSVYWYQQSLDQGLQFLIQYYNGEERAKGNILERFSAQQFPDLHSELNLSSLELGDSALYFCASSVVAGLSSYNEQFFGPGTRLTVL.

There are a few counts of this clone. This chain uses TRBV15 with TRBJ2-3, with D unresolved. V was trimmed by 5 bases and J by 1 base, leaving 16 bases between them. The germline gives CDR1 LNHNV, CDR2 YYDKDF (reference sequence). This CDR3 has 16 residues. The CDR3 coding sequence is TGTGCCACCAGCCCCCGATCGTGGCTGGGCACAGATACGCAGTATTTT. This encodes CATSPRSWLGTDTQYF.

The V gene is TRBV4-1, the J gene TRBJ1-3; D remains unclear. V was shortened by 0 bases and J by 5 bases, with 5 bases between the two germline ends. In germline, CDR1 is MGHRA, CDR2 YSYEKL. The CDR3 sequence is 13 residues long. CDR3 region: CASSQDSRNTIYF. DNA for the CDR3: TGCGCCAGCAGCCAAGACAGTAGAAACACCATATATTTT.

This sequence joins TRBV11-2 and TRBJ2-1; 11 nucleotides agree with TRBD2. Germline assignment: CDR1 SGHAT and CDR2 FQNNGV. The CDR3 totals 16 residues. V was clipped by 4 bases and J by 6 bases; unmatched bases: 8. Here the CDR3 DNA reads TGTGCCAGCAGCTCCCGGGAGCTAGCGGGGGGCAATGAGCAGTTCTTC. It yields the protein CASSSRELAGGNEQFF.

This chain joins TRBV28 and TRBJ1-5, with 7 bases matching TRBD1. Germline loops: CDR1 MDHEN, CDR2 SYDVKM. The CDR3 is 18 amino acids. V lost 7 bases and J lost 0; bases outside the gene matches: 15. The CDR3 protein is CASNRDRAGTYSNQPQHF. The CDR3 DNA sequence: TGTGCCAGCAACAGAGACAGGGCCGGCACATATAGCAATCAGCCCCAGCATTTT.

The V and J genes are TRBV6-6 and TRBJ2-7, with TRBD1 as a possible D gene (5 bases). This CDR3 region has 16 residues. Trimming stripped 0 bases from V and 2 bases from J, with 14 bases between. Germline V lookup: CDR1 MNHNY, CDR2 SVGAGI (reference sequence). Here the CDR3 reads CASSYSQAIPPYEQYF. The CDR3 DNA reads TGTGCCAGCAGTTACTCACAGGCCATACCCCCCTACGAGCAGTACTTC.

This rearrangement joins TRBV4-1 to TRBJ2-3; TRBD2 matches 10 bases. CDR3 size: 15 residues. After removal of 4 bases from V and 1 base from J, the junction contained 2 bases not matched to a gene. Germline CDR1 is MGHRA and CDR2 is YSYEKL. The CDR3 region is CASSPLAGGTDTQYF. CDR3 nucleotide sequence: TGCGCCAGCAGCCCTCTAGCGGGAGGCACAGATACGCAGTATTTT.

A few counts support this clone. The V call is TRBV19, the J call TRBJ1-1; 8 nucleotides line up with TRBD1. The germline V gene has CDR1 LNHDA and CDR2 SQIVND (reference sequence). This CDR3 spans 16 amino acids. The V gene end was trimmed by 8 bases and the J gene end by 2 bases; junction bases not matched to a gene: 13. This CDR3 is CASAPSRGLLNTEAFF. The CDR3 DNA is TGTGCCAGTGCTCCATCCAGGGGGCTACTTAACACTGAAGCTTTCTTT. The full variable domain, completed using reference TRBV19 and TRBJ1-1, is DGGITQSPKYLFRKEGQNVTLSCEQNLNHDAMYWYRQDPGQGLRLIYYSQIVNDFQKGDIAEGYSVSREKKESFPLTVTSAQKNPTAFYLCASAPSRGLLNTEAFFGQGTRLTVV.

This clone has more than one count but fewer than ten. V usage is TRBV6-5 and J usage is TRBJ1-5, with D perhaps TRBD1 (5 bases). This CDR3 comprises 15 residues. The V and J ends lost 6 bases and 0 bases respectively, with 12 bases between them. Germline CDR1 and CDR2: MNHEY and SVGAGI. Here the CDR3 reads CASRRQYNSNQPQHF. Written as DNA, the CDR3 is TGTGCCAGCAGAAGACAGTATAATAGCAATCAGCCCCAGCATTTT.

The genes are TRBV7-3 and TRBJ1-1; D is possibly TRBD1 (6 bases). Trimming cost V 5 bases and J 10 bases, with 14 bases left between them. This CDR3 comprises 12 residues. Germline V CDR1 and CDR2: SGHTA, FQGTGA. CDR3 region: CASSPTGKLAFF. CDR3 nucleotides: TGTGCCAGCAGCCCAACAGGGAAATTAGCTTTCTTT.

The rearrangement links TRBV11-2 to TRBJ1-2, with 8 bases identical to TRBD1. Germline-derived CDR1 and CDR2 are SGHAT and FQNNGV. Trimming removed 4 bases from V and 9 bases from J; junction bases left unmatched: 13. The CDR3 covers 15 residues. The CDR3 loop reads CASSYVPGQAASYTF. CDR3 nucleotides: TGTGCCAGCAGCTACGTCCCGGGACAGGCCGCTAGCTACACCTTC.

This clone was found a few times. The chain employs TRBV2 and TRBJ1-4; D call uncertain. This CDR3 region has 14 residues. Germline V gene data show CDR1 as SNHLY and CDR2 as FYNNEI. Trimming stripped 6 bases from V and 8 bases from J, with 16 bases between. CDR3 loop: CASREGAVGEKLFF. CDR3 sequence (DNA): TGTGCCAGCAGGGAGGGTGCGGTTGGGGAAAAACTGTTTTTT.

The chain's CDR3 is CASSARSGRAGNEQFF. The DNA for the CDR3 is TGTGCCAGCAGCGCCCGTAGCGGGAGGGCGGGTAATGAGCAGTTCTTC. The J gene is TRBJ2-1, the V gene TRBV7-8; 11 nucleotides match TRBD2. J was trimmed by 7 bases and V by 5 bases; bases with no gene match: 10. This CDR3 has 16 amino acids. CDR1 is SGHVS, CDR2 FQNEAQ, per germline. The full variable domain, completed using reference TRBV7-8 and TRBJ2-1, is GAGVSQSPRYKVAKRGQDVALRCDPISGHVSLFWYQQALGQGPEFLTYFQNEAQLDKSGLPSDRFFAERPEGSVSTLKIQRTQQEDSAVYLCASSARSGRAGNEQFFGPGTRLTVL.

This clone came up a few times. The rearrangement uses TRBV5-4 and TRBJ2-4; D is uncertain. V lost 0 bases and J lost 3, with 7 bases in between. The germline gives CDR1 SGHNT, CDR2 YYREEE (reference sequence). This CDR3 contains 14 residues. The DNA for the CDR3 is TGTGCCAGCAGCTTGGCTCTCCGCAAAAACATTCAGTACTTC. This encodes CASSLALRKNIQYF. Looking up the rest from reference TRBV5-4 and TRBJ2-4 gives the full variable domain: ETGVTQSPTHLIKTRGQQVTLRCSSQSGHNTVSWYQQALGQGPQFIFQYYREEENGRGNFPPRFSGLQFPNYSSELNVNALELDDSALYLCASSLALRKNIQYFGAGTRLSVL.